This note documents a single T cell receptor beta chain sequence. The data originate from a study of blood T cell repertoires in COVID-19. Study context: Acute and convalescent COVID-19 specimens originated in the United States, Italy and Spain. Sources were T cells, B-cell-depleted T cells, or PBMCs; the material itself was cDNA or gDNA.

Authors' analysis steps: Nucleated cell counts were estimated from reference gene primer amplification. Profiling relied on immunoSEQ multiplex PCR, and the TCRdb table lists in-frame clones only, not all of them. V, J and clone size derive from that table, while D and trimming were established from the DNA sequence. The sample lists around 250,000 clones; around 80% were seen once. Between the trimmed V and J ends, which lost 0 bases and 5 bases, there was a span of 14 bases. The CDR3 extends over 16 amino acids. Germline-derived CDR1 and CDR2 are LGHNA and YSLEER. The TCR sequence derives from a man aged 40-49 years with active or convalescent COVID-19. The sample was peripheral blood. The chain combines TRBV4-3 with TRBJ1-5; no reliable D call. The CDR3 loop reads CASSQDAGRWDQPQHF. The CDR3 nucleotides read TGCGCCAGCAGCCAAGATGCAGGAAGATGGGATCAGCCCCAGCATTTT.